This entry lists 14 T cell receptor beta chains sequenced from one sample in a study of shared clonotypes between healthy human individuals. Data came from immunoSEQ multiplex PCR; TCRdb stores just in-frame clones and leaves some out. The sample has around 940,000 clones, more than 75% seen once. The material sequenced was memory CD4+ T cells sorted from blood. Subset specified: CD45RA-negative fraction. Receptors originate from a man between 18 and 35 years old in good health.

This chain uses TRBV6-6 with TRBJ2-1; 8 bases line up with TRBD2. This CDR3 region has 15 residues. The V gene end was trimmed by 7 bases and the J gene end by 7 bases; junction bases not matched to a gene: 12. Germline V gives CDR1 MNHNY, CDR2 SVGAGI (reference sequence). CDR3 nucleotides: TGTGCCAGCATTGGGGAAACGGGAGGGCGGAATGAGCAGTTCTTC. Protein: CASIGETGGRNEQFF.

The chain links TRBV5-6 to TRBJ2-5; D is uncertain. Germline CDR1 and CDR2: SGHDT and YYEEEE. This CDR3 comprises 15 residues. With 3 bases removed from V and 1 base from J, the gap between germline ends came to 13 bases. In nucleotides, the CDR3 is TGTGCCAGCAGCTGGCTGACGGCGGCCCAAGAGACCCAGTACTTC. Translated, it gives CASSWLTAAQETQYF.

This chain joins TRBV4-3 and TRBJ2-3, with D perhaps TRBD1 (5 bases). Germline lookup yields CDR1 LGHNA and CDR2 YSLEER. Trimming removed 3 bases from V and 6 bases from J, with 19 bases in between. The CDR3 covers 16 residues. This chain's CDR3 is CASSQSQERWSDTQYF. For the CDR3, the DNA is TGCGCCAGCAGCCAGTCACAGGAGAGGTGGTCCGATACGCAGTATTTT.

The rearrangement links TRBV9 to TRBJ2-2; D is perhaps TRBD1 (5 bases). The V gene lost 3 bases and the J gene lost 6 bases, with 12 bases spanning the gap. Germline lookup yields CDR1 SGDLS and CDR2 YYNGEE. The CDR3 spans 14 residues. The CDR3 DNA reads TGTGCCAGCAGCGCGATTCAGGGTTCCGGGGAGCTGTTTTTT. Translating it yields CASSAIQGSGELFF.

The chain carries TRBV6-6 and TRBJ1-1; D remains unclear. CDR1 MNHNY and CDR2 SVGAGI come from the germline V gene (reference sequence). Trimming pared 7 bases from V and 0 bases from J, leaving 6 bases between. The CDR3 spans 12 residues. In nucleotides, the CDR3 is TGTGCCAGCAATCAATTGAACACTGAAGCTTTCTTT. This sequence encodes CASNQLNTEAFF.

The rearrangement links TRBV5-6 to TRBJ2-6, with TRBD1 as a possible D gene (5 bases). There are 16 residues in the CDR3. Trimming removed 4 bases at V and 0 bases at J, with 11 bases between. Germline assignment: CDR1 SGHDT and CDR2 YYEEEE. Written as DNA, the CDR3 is TGTGCCAGCAGCCGCCCGACAGCCTCTGGGGCCAACGTCCTGACTTTC. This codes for CASSRPTASGANVLTF.

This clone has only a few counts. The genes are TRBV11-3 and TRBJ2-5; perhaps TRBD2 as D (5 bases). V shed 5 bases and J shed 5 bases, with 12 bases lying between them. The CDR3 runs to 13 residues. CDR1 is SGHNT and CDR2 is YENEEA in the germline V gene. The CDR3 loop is CASSPWRGETQYF. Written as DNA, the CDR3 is TGTGCCAGCAGCCCCTGGCGAGGGGAGACCCAGTACTTC.

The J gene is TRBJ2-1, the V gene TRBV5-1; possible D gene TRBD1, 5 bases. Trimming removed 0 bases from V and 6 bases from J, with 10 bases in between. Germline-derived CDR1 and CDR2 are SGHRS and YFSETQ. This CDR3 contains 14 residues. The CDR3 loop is CASSLANTGNEQFF. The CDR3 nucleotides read TGCGCCAGCAGCTTGGCCAATACAGGCAATGAGCAGTTCTTC.

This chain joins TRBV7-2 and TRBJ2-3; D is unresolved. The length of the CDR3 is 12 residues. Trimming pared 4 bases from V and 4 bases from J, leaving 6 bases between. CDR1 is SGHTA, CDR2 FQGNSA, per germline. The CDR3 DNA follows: TGTGCCAGCAGCTCCCAAGCAGATACGCAGTATTTT. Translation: CASSSQADTQYF.

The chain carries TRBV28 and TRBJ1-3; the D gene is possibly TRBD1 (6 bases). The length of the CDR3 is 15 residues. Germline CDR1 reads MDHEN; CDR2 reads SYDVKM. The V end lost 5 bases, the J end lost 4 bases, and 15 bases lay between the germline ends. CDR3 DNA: TGTGCCAGCAGTGATGGACAGATTGCCGGAAACACCATATATTTT. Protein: CASSDGQIAGNTIYF. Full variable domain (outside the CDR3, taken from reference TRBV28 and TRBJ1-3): DVKVTQSSRYLVKRTGEKVFLECVQDMDHENMFWYRQDPGLGLRLIYFSYDVKMKEKGDIPEGYSVSREKKERFSLILESASTNQTSMYLCASSDGQIAGNTIYFGEGSWLTVV.

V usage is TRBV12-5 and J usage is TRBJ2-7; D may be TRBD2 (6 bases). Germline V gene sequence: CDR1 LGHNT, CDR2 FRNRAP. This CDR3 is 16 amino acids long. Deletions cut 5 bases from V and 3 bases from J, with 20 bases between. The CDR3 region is CASGLKGETRGYEQYF. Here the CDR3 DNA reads TGTGCTAGTGGTCTAAAAGGGGAGACTAGGGGCTACGAGCAGTACTTC.

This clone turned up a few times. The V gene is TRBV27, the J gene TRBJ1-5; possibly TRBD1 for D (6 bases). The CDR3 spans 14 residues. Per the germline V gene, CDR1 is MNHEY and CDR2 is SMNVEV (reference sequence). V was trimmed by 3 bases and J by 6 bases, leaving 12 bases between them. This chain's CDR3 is CASSFRGVTQPQHF. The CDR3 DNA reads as TGTGCCAGCAGTTTTAGGGGGGTGACTCAGCCCCAGCATTTT.

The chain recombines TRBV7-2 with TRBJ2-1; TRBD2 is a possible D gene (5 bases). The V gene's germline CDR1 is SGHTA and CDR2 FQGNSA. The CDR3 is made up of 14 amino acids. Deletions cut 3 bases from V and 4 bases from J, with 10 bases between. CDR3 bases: TGTGCCAGCAGCTTGTCGGGGAAATACAATGAGCAGTTCTTC. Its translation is CASSLSGKYNEQFF.

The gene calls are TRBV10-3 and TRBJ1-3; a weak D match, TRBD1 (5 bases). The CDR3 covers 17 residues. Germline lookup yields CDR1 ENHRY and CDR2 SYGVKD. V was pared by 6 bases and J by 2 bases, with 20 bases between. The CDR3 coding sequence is TGTGCCATCAGCGATAATCGGGGGGATAAAGCTGGAAACACCATATATTTT. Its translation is CAISDNRGDKAGNTIYF.